What follows are 5 T cell receptor beta chains derived from one specimen sequenced in a study of response to subunit inactivated influenza vaccine. TCRdb re-analysed the RT-PCR reads in MiXCR, keeping a single row per CDR3 protein. Of 400,000 to 650,000 distinct CDR3 sequences in the sample, more than 7% were seen once. Sequenced material: PBMCs from blood, taken less than 30 months after vaccination. The origin of the receptors is a man between 45 and 75 years old who received an inactivated influenza vaccine.

This clonotype was detected many times. This chain links TRBV5-1 with TRBJ2-3; tentatively, D is TRBD1 (5 bases). V was trimmed by 4 bases and J by 1 base, leaving 13 bases between them. This CDR3 comprises 15 residues. Germline V CDR1 and CDR2: SGHRS, YFSETQ. The CDR3 protein is CASSPLPTGTDTQYF. CDR3 sequence (DNA): TGCGCCAGCAGCCCTCTACCGACAGGCACAGATACGCAGTATTTT. Full variable domain (rest looked up from reference TRBV5-1 and TRBJ2-3): KAGVTQTPRYLIKTRGQQVTLSCSPISGHRSVSWYQQTPGQGLQFLFEYFSETQRNKGNFPGRFSGRQFSNSRSEMNVSTLELGDSALYLCASSPLPTGTDTQYFGPGTRLTVL.

In this sample, this clonotype turned up a few times. The CDR3 protein is CSADRVADTQYF. In DNA, the CDR3 is TGCAGTGCGGACAGGGTAGCAGATACGCAGTATTTT. The V call is TRBV20-1, the J call TRBJ2-3, with 8 positions matching TRBD1. V shed 6 bases, J shed 4 bases, and the junction held 3 bases outside the gene matches. The germline V gene has CDR1 DFQATT and CDR2 SNEGSKA (reference sequence). There are 12 residues in the CDR3.

This clonotype was counted a few times. The chain joins TRBV28 to TRBJ1-1; D is possibly TRBD1 (6 bases). The V gene lost 6 bases and the J gene lost 4 bases, with 18 bases spanning the gap. The germline V gene encodes CDR1 MDHEN and CDR2 SYDVKM. CDR3 length equals 15 residues. CDR3 residues: CASRSGEVRSTEAFF. The CDR3 coding sequence is TGTGCCAGCAGGTCAGGGGAGGTGAGAAGCACTGAAGCTTTCTTT.

This clonotype was detected many times. V and J are TRBV15 and TRBJ2-7; D not resolved. The CDR3 is 12 residues long. The V and J ends lost 3 bases and 4 bases respectively, with 7 bases between them. Germline loops: CDR1 LNHNV, CDR2 YYDKDF (reference sequence). The CDR3 protein is CATSRVGYEQYF. In DNA form, the CDR3 reads TGTGCCACCAGCAGGGTAGGGTACGAGCAGTACTTC. Together with reference TRBV15 and TRBJ2-7, the CDR3 gives the full variable domain: DAMVIQNPRYQVTQFGKPVTLSCSQTLNHNVMYWYQQKSSQAPKLLFHYYDKDFNNEADTPDNFQSRRPNTSFCFLDIRSPGLGDTAMYLCATSRVGYEQYFGPGTRLTVT.

This clonotype has just a few counts. This sequence joins TRBV18 and TRBJ2-5; D possibly corresponds to TRBD2 (5 bases). The germline CDR1 and CDR2 sequences are KGHSH and LQKENI. The germline V and J ends were trimmed by 0 bases and 5 bases, with 10 bases remaining between them. CDR3 length: 14 amino acids. The CDR3 spells CASSPPWEWETQYF. The CDR3 region has the DNA TGTGCCAGCTCACCACCGTGGGAGTGGGAGACCCAGTACTTC.